Each of the 9 T cell receptor beta chains below was sequenced from the same sample in a study of shared clonotypes between healthy human individuals (dated by TCRdb to 2018 to 2021). Libraries came from the immunoSEQ multiplex PCR assay. This immuneACCESS table, as held by TCRdb, lists in-frame sequences with V and J called but not all clones. Of the missing ones, under half trace to an unresolved V gene in checked studies; the others have no known cause. This sample is represented by some 480,000 clones; 79% of them were singletons. Approximately 12% of the sample rests with the top ten. Material: PBMCs. The receptor set was obtained from a woman between 35 and 50 years old in good health. Some clones in this sample may be carry-over from other donors' samples.

This chain connects TRBV23-1 to TRBJ2-2; no clear D. TRBV23-1 is known as an ORF, though its function is uncertain. This CDR3 comprises 14 residues. V was shortened by 4 bases and J by 1 base, with 7 bases between the two germline ends. The CDR3 DNA reads TGCGCCAGCAGTCCGCGACAGAACACCGGGGAGCTGTTTTTT. Encoded protein: CASSPRQNTGELFF.

The genes are TRBV5-1 and TRBJ2-1; 9 bases are shared with TRBD1. CDR1 is SGHRS, CDR2 YFSETQ, per germline. V lost 0 bases, J lost 5 bases, and 0 bases stayed unmatched. The CDR3 totals 14 residues. The CDR3: CASSLGTGDNEQFF. Here the CDR3 DNA reads TGCGCCAGCAGCTTGGGGACAGGGGACAATGAGCAGTTCTTC.

This clone occurred a few times. The V and J genes are TRBV5-1 and TRBJ2-3; D possibly corresponds to TRBD2 (6 bases). The CDR3 covers 16 residues. CDR1 is SGHRS and CDR2 is YFSETQ in the germline V gene. Trimming shortened V by 0 bases and J by 1 base, and 12 bases separated the two germline ends. Here the CDR3 DNA reads TGCGCCAGCAGCTTGGCTGCGTTAGCGGGCACAGATACGCAGTATTTT. It specifies CASSLAALAGTDTQYF. Based on the CDR3 plus reference TRBV5-1 and TRBJ2-3, the full variable domain is KAGVTQTPRYLIKTRGQQVTLSCSPISGHRSVSWYQQTPGQGLQFLFEYFSETQRNKGNFPGRFSGRQFSNSRSEMNVSTLELGDSALYLCASSLAALAGTDTQYFGPGTRLTVL.

The rearrangement joins TRBV7-2 to TRBJ2-3; the D is unclear. The CDR3 is 14 residues long. V was shortened by 4 bases and J by 1 base, with 9 bases between the two germline ends. Germline values: CDR1 SGHTA, CDR2 FQGNSA. The DNA for the CDR3 is TGTGCCAGCAGCTGGCGATCCCGCACAGATACGCAGTATTTT. It encodes CASSWRSRTDTQYF.

The chain is built from TRBV28 and TRBJ1-3; D not resolved. The germline V and J ends were trimmed by 3 bases and 4 bases, with 13 bases remaining between them. The V gene's germline CDR1 is MDHEN and CDR2 SYDVKM. This CDR3 contains 15 residues. This CDR3 is CASSFFRARGNTIYF. DNA for the CDR3: TGTGCCAGCAGTTTTTTCCGAGCTCGCGGAAACACCATATATTTT.

The chain combines TRBV30 with TRBJ1-4, with a tentative D call TRBD1 (6 bases). This CDR3 is built from 12 residues. With 2 bases removed from V and 8 bases from J, the gap between germline ends came to 9 bases. CDR1 and CDR2 (germline): GTSNPN, SVGIG (reference sequence). The CDR3 coding sequence is TGTGCCTGGAGTTCGGACAGCGAAAAACTGTTTTTT. The encoded protein is CAWSSDSEKLFF.

The rearrangement links TRBV18 to TRBJ2-1; D is undetermined. The CDR3 contains 15 residues. The germline V gene has CDR1 KGHSH and CDR2 LQKENI. Trimming cost V 6 bases and J 0 bases, with 12 bases left between them. CDR3 loop: CASSSGLLSYNEQFF. The CDR3 bases are TGTGCCAGCTCGTCCGGGTTACTCTCCTACAATGAGCAGTTCTTC.

This rearrangement joins TRBV5-4 to TRBJ1-2; D unresolved. Trimming left V 2 bases short and J 5 bases short, with 4 bases between. CDR3 length: 11 amino acids. In germline, CDR1 is SGHNT, CDR2 YYREEE (reference sequence). Here the CDR3 DNA reads TGTGCCAGCAGCTTAGATTATGGCTACACCTTC. As protein: CASSLDYGYTF.

The J gene is TRBJ2-7, the V gene TRBV28, with D perhaps matching TRBD2 (6 bases). Deletions cut 3 bases from V and 3 bases from J, with 12 bases between. This CDR3 has 14 amino acids. Germline-derived CDR1 and CDR2 are MDHEN and SYDVKM. This chain's CDR3 is CASSLGGNGYEQYF. The CDR3 DNA reads as TGTGCCAGCAGTTTGGGAGGAAACGGCTACGAGCAGTACTTC.